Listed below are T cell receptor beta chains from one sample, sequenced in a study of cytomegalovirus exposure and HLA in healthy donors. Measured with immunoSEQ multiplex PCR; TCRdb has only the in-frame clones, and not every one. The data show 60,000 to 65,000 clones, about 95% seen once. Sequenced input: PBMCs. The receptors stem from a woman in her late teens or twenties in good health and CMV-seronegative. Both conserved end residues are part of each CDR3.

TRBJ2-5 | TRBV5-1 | CASSGSGGETQYF
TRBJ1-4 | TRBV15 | CATSSGSASNEKLFF
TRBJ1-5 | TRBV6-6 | CASSRPGTANQPQHF
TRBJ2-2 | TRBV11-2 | CASSQGQPGTGELFF
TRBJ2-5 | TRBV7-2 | CASSLGLAGETQYF
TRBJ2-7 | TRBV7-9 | CASTAGQTIYEQYF
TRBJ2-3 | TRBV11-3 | CASSLRGATDTQYF
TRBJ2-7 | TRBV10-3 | CAISEPGLAGGPYEQYF
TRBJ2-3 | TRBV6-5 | CASSYSGAADTQYF
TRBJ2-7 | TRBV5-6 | CASSEWAAYEQYF
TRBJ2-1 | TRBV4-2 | CASSQPGASGRAGYNEQFF
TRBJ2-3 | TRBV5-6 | CASSLPSLADTQYF
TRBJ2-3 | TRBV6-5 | CASSYSLAGVTDTQYF
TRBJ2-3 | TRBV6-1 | CASCVPGGAGGTDTQYF
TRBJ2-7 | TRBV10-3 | CAISEWEGPYEQYF
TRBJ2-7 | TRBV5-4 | CASSLDGAGGTHEQYF
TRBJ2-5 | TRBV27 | CASSLFSGRGAETQYF
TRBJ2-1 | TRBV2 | CASSGLVPQFF
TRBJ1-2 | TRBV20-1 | CSPYNYGYTF
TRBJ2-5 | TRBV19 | CATPPVPGQETQYF
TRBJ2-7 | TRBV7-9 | CASSPGGLAGREQYF
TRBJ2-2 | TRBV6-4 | CASSDSSTGELFF
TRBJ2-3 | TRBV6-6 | CASSYSRGITDTQYF
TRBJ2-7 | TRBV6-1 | CASSEGGDSYEQYF